These 3 T cell receptor beta chains came from one sample sequenced in a study of identical twins. TCRdb re-derived calls from the 5' RACE reads in MiXCR, one entry per CDR3 protein. The sample holds over 600,000 distinct CDR3 sequences, about 20% seen once. A further study also used this sample, focusing on T cells expressing NK-cell markers.

The sample taken for sequencing was PBMCs. The receptors come from a woman between 18 and 30 years old in good health.

The table lists this clonotype with a few counts. The chain carries TRBV5-1 and TRBJ2-7; D assignment may be TRBD1 or TRBD2 (5 bases each). V was shortened by 0 bases and J by 0 bases, with 13 bases between the two germline ends. The CDR3 extends over 16 amino acids. Germline CDR1 is SGHRS and CDR2 is YFSETQ. CDR3 sequence: CASSLDRGPYSYEQYF. For the CDR3, the DNA is TGCGCCAGCAGCTTGGACCGGGGACCCTACTCCTACGAGCAGTACTTC.

The genes are TRBV9 and TRBJ1-2, with 7 bases matching TRBD1. With V trimmed by 0 bases and J by 2 bases, 4 bases remained unmatched. This CDR3 has 15 residues. The germline gives CDR1 SGDLS, CDR2 YYNGEE. The CDR3 loop reads CASSVETGRNYGYTF. CDR3 coding DNA: TGTGCCAGCAGCGTAGAGACAGGGAGGAACTATGGCTACACCTTC.

This clonotype was detected only a few times. The CDR3 region has the DNA TGTGCCAGCAGACCGGGACTAGCGGGAACGTTAACAGATACGCAGTATTTT. Residues: CASRPGLAGTLTDTQYF. The chain recombines TRBV7-8 with TRBJ2-3, with 13 bases matching TRBD2. Germline CDR1 is SGHVS and CDR2 is FQNEAQ. V trimming: 6 bases; J trimming: 3 bases; junction bases outside the gene matches: 9. This CDR3 has 17 amino acids.